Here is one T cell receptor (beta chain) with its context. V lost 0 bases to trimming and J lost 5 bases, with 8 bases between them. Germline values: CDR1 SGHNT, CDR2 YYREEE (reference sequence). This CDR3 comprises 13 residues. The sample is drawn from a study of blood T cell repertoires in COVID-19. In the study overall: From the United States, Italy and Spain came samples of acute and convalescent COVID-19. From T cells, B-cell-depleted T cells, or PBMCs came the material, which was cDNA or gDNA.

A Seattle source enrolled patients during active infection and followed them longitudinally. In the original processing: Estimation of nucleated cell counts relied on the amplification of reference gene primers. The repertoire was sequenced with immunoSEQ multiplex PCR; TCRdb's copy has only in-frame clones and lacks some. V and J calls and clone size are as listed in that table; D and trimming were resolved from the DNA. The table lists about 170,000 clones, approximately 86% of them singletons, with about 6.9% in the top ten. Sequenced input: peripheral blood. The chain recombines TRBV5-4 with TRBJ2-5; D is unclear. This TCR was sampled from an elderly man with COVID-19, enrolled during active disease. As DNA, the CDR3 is TGTGCCAGCAGCTTGGCGGGTGACGAGACCCAGTACTTC. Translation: CASSLAGDETQYF.